Below are 24 T cell receptor beta chains sequenced from a single sample in a study of blood T cell repertoires in COVID-19. Sequencing used immunoSEQ multiplex PCR; TCRdb keeps in-frame clones, though not all of them. This sample has some 20,000 clones, with roughly 90% found just once. Material for sequencing was peripheral blood. These receptors all stem from a woman aged 60 to 75 with active COVID-19.

V gene TRBV9 combines with J gene TRBJ2-1; maybe TRBD1 (5 bases). Germline V gene data show CDR1 as SGDLS and CDR2 as YYNGEE. V was trimmed by 0 bases and J by 3 bases, leaving 13 bases between them. This CDR3 has 16 residues. The DNA for the CDR3 is TGTGCCAGCAGCGTAGCAGGGTCTAGGGTCTACAATGAGCAGTTCTTC. Its translation: CASSVAGSRVYNEQFF.

A remark on this clone: The identical CDR3 is also encoded by other nucleotide sequences in the sample. V usage is TRBV5-1 and J usage is TRBJ1-1; D gene unclear. CDR1 SGHRS and CDR2 YFSETQ come from the germline V gene. The CDR3 covers 14 residues. The V gene lost 0 bases and the J gene lost 3 bases, with 9 bases spanning the gap. The CDR3 nucleotides are TGCGCCAGCAGCTTGGCCGGAGGTTACACTGAAGCTTTCTTT. Residues: CASSLAGGYTEAFF.

This clone was found once. The J gene is TRBJ1-1, the V gene TRBV10-3, with TRBD1 as a possible D gene (5 bases). CDR1 is ENHRY and CDR2 is SYGVKD in the germline V gene. The CDR3 is 12 amino acids. V was shortened by 8 bases and J by 5 bases, with 12 bases between the two germline ends. The CDR3 is CAIGKEGTEAFF. In nucleotides, the CDR3 is TGTGCCATCGGTAAGGAGGGGACTGAAGCTTTCTTT.

The chain is built from TRBV9 and TRBJ2-7, with 7 bases aligning to TRBD1. CDR3 length: 14 residues. The germline V gene encodes CDR1 SGDLS and CDR2 YYNGEE. V lost 2 bases and J lost 0; bases outside the gene matches: 2. The CDR3 loop is CASSVGTDSYEQYF. The CDR3, as DNA: TGTGCCAGCAGCGTCGGGACAGACTCCTACGAGCAGTACTTC.

Here the CDR3 DNA reads TGTGCCGGCTCTCAGGCGATGGACGGGGAGCTGTTTTTT. Its protein is CAGSQAMDGELFF. The J gene is TRBJ2-2, the V gene TRBV10-3; no definite D call. V lost 11 bases and J lost 7, with 17 bases in between. Germline V gives CDR1 ENHRY, CDR2 SYGVKD. CDR3 size: 13 residues.

This rearrangement joins TRBV19 to TRBJ2-3; weak D call: TRBD1 (5 bases). Trimming took off 3 bases at V and 4 bases at J, with 14 bases between the two ends. The germline CDR1 and CDR2 sequences are LNHDA and SQIVND (reference sequence). CDR3 length: 15 amino acids. CDR3 amino acids: CASSMNSGFADTQYF. As DNA, the CDR3 is TGTGCCAGTAGTATGAATTCAGGGTTTGCAGATACGCAGTATTTT.

The V call is TRBV4-1, the J call TRBJ2-7; no firm D call. Trimming took off 0 bases at V and 1 base at J, with 7 bases between the two ends. CDR1 and CDR2 (germline): MGHRA, YSYEKL. The CDR3 length is 14 residues. CDR3 DNA: TGCGCCAGCAGCCAAGAAGTCCGGTCCTACGAGCAGTACTTC. Translation: CASSQEVRSYEQYF.

The chain recombines TRBV5-8 with TRBJ1-6; D is ambiguous. V was cut by 3 bases and J by 0 bases, with 13 bases left in between. The CDR3 covers 17 residues. Germline loops: CDR1 SGHTS, CDR2 YDEGEE. CDR3 DNA sequence: TGTGCCAGCAGCTACTGGTCCCGGAGCTCCTATAATTCACCCCTCCACTTT. This gives the protein CASSYWSRSSYNSPLHF.

The CDR3 spells CASSEDRVGRAKNIQYF. DNA for the CDR3: TGTGCCAGCAGCGAGGACAGGGTGGGGCGTGCCAAAAACATTCAGTACTTC. V usage is TRBV9 and J usage is TRBJ2-4, with 8 bases fitting TRBD1. V shed 3 bases and J 1 base; nucleotides not matched to a gene: 9. CDR3 length: 17 amino acids. Germline V gene data show CDR1 as SGDLS and CDR2 as YYNGEE.

The chain carries TRBV5-1 and TRBJ2-1; D might be TRBD2 (7 bases). V shed 7 bases and J shed 4 bases, with 18 bases lying between them. CDR1 is SGHRS, CDR2 YFSETQ, per germline. The CDR3 runs to 15 residues. The DNA of the CDR3 is TGCGCCAGCGGTTTTGAGGGGGGGCCGTACAATGAGCAGTTCTTC. It codes for CASGFEGGPYNEQFF.

The chain's CDR3 is CASSFKGQGSYGYTF. The CDR3 coding sequence is TGTGCCAGCAGCTTTAAAGGACAGGGAAGCTATGGCTACACCTTC. The chain combines TRBV7-2 with TRBJ1-2; 8 nucleotides agree with TRBD1. The CDR3 is 15 residues long. Germline assignment: CDR1 SGHTA and CDR2 FQGNSA. The V gene end was trimmed by 3 bases and the J gene end by 4 bases; junction bases not matched to a gene: 7.

This clone was recorded a few times. The gene calls are TRBV7-9 and TRBJ1-5; TRBD1 might be the D (5 bases). Trimming stripped 3 bases from V and 2 bases from J, with 5 bases between. In germline, CDR1 is SEHNR, CDR2 FQNEAQ (reference sequence). The CDR3 has 13 residues. CDR3 coding DNA: TGTGCCAGCAGCTTGACAGGCAATCAGCCCCAGCATTTT. Protein product: CASSLTGNQPQHF.

Turning to this clone: At the DNA level, this CDR3 is encoded by other sequences in the same sample as well. The chain couples TRBV18 to TRBJ1-2; 8 bases map to TRBD1. Trimming removed 3 bases from V and 7 bases from J; junction bases left unmatched: 7. This CDR3 region has 14 residues. Per germline, CDR1 KGHSH and CDR2 LQKENI. CDR3 in DNA: TGTGCCAGCTCACCGCTGGACAGGGAGGCTGGCTACACCTTC. It encodes CASSPLDREAGYTF.

The chain has TRBV7-2 and TRBJ2-5; D is possibly TRBD1 (5 bases). In germline, CDR1 is SGHTA, CDR2 FQGNSA. This CDR3 is built from 16 residues. The V end lost 1 base, the J end lost 1 base, and 13 bases lay between the germline ends. CDR3 loop: CASSLGAGWVQETQYF. The DNA for the CDR3 is TGTGCCAGCAGCTTAGGGGCAGGGTGGGTCCAAGAGACCCAGTACTTC.

This clone is judged medium-sized. The chain recombines TRBV11-2 with TRBJ1-1; D possibly corresponds to TRBD1 (5 bases). Trimming took off 5 bases at V and 1 base at J, with 8 bases between the two ends. The CDR3 runs to 13 residues. The germline V gene has CDR1 SGHAT and CDR2 FQNNGV. CDR3 DNA sequence: TGTGCCAGCAGCCGGGGGGGGAACACTGAAGCTTTCTTT. Amino acids: CASSRGGNTEAFF.

This chain uses TRBV20-1 with TRBJ2-7; D is perhaps TRBD2 (7 bases). The CDR3 loop spans 11 amino acids. Germline V gives CDR1 DFQATT, CDR2 SNEGSKA (reference sequence). V lost 7 bases, J lost 4 bases, and 11 bases lay in between. CDR3 DNA: TGCAGTGGAGGGGGGGCTTACGAGCAGTACTTC. Translating gives CSGGGAYEQYF.

In its sample, this clone is medium-sized. The chain is built from TRBV4-1 and TRBJ2-1; 7 bases align to TRBD2. The germline gives CDR1 MGHRA, CDR2 YSYEKL. Losses at the gene ends were 6 bases for V and 6 bases for J; bases not matched to a gene: 8. The CDR3 runs to 14 residues. The CDR3 nucleotides read TGCGCCAGCAGACGGCGCGGGGGAACCAATGAGCAGTTCTTC. Encoded protein: CASRRRGGTNEQFF.

CDR3 in DNA: TGCGCCAGCAGTCAATCGATGGAGCGGGGGCCTTACACCGGGGAGCTGTTTTTT. Its protein product is CASSQSMERGPYTGELFF. The chain carries TRBV23-1 and TRBJ2-2, with TRBD2 identical over 8 bases. TRBV23-1 is annotated as an ORF whose role is uncertain. With V trimmed by 0 bases and J by 3 bases, 9 bases remained unmatched. CDR3 length: 18 amino acids.

V is TRBV5-1 and J is TRBJ1-1; TRBD1 aligns across 12 bases. After removal of 3 bases from V and 5 bases from J, the junction contained 5 bases not matched to a gene. Per the germline V gene, CDR1 is SGHRS and CDR2 is YFSETQ. The CDR3 sequence is 15 residues long. The CDR3 loop reads CASSSGTGGNTEAFF. CDR3 nucleotide sequence: TGCGCCAGCAGCTCCGGGACAGGGGGCAATACTGAAGCTTTCTTT.

The V call is TRBV6-5, the J call TRBJ2-2, with a possible D match to TRBD2 (6 bases). The V gene's germline CDR1 is MNHEY and CDR2 SVGAGI. The germline V and J ends were trimmed by 6 bases and 1 base, with 9 bases remaining between them. CDR3 length: 14 amino acids. CDR3 sequence: CASRGGLNTGELFF. DNA for the CDR3: TGTGCCAGCAGAGGAGGGCTGAACACCGGGGAGCTGTTTTTT.

V and J are TRBV27 and TRBJ2-1; D is perhaps TRBD1 (5 bases). Germline CDR1 MNHEY, CDR2 SMNVEV (reference sequence). This CDR3 has 12 amino acids. V dropped 5 bases and J dropped 5 bases, with 7 bases sitting between them. CDR3 loop: CASSRGDNEQFF. CDR3 in DNA: TGTGCCAGCAGTAGGGGTGACAATGAGCAGTTCTTC.

The gene calls are TRBV11-2 and TRBJ1-2, with D possibly matching TRBD1 (6 bases). The ends were cut back, 2 bases at V and 4 bases at J, with 11 bases in the middle. This CDR3 has 14 residues. Per germline, CDR1 SGHAT and CDR2 FQNNGV. The CDR3 reads CASSLPDSGYGYTF. DNA of the CDR3: TGTGCCAGCAGCTTACCGGACAGTGGCTATGGCTACACCTTC.

The chain has TRBV5-1 and TRBJ1-2, with TRBD1 matching 7 bases. V lost 4 bases and J lost 6; bases outside the gene matches: 3. The germline V gene encodes CDR1 SGHRS and CDR2 YFSETQ. The CDR3 runs 12 residues. CDR3 nucleotide sequence: TGCGCCAGCAGCGCACAGGGGAATGGCTACACCTTC. Its translation is CASSAQGNGYTF.

The J gene is TRBJ1-2, the V gene TRBV11-2; 9 bases match TRBD1. The CDR3 runs to 17 residues. Germline loops: CDR1 SGHAT, CDR2 FQNNGV. J gave up 3 bases and V 5 bases, and 13 bases lay outside the gene matches. The CDR3 is CASSQGQGRTYDYGYTF. The CDR3 nucleotides are TGTGCCAGCAGCCAAGGACAGGGGAGGACATATGACTATGGCTACACCTTC.